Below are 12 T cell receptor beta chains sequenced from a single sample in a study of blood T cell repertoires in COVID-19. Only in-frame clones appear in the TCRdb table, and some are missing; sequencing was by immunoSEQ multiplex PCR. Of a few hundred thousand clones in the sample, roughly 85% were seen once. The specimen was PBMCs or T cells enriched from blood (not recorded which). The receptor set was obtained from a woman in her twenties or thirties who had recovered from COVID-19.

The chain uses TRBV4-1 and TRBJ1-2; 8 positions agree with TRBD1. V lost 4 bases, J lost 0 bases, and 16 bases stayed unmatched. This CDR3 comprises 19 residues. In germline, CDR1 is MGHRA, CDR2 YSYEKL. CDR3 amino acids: CASSRLKPGTGRANYGYTF. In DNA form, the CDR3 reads TGCGCCAGCAGCCGCCTGAAACCCGGGACAGGAAGAGCTAACTATGGCTACACCTTC.

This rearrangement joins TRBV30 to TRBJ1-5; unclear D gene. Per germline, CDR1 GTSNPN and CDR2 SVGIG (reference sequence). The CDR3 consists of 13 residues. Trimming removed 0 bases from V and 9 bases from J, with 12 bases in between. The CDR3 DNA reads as TGTGCCTGGAGTGTACTCGGGGAGGGGCCCCAGCATTTT. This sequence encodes CAWSVLGEGPQHF.

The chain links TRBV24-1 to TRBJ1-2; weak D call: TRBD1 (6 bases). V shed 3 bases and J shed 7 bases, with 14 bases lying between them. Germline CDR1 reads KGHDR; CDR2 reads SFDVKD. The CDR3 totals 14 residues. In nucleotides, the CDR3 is TGTGCCACCAGTGATACTAAGACAGGAGGTGGCTACACCTTC. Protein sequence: CATSDTKTGGGYTF.

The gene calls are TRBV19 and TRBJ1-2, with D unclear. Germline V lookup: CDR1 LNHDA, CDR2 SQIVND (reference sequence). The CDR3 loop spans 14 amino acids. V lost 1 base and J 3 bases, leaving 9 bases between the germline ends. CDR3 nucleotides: TGTGCCAGTAGTATAGGGCAGCGAGACTATGGCTACACCTTC. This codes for CASSIGQRDYGYTF.

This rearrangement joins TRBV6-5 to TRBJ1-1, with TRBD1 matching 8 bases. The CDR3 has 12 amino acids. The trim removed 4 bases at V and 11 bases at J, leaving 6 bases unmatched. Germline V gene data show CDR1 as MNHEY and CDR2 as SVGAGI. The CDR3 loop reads CASSFQGAGAFF. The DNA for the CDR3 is TGTGCCAGCAGTTTCCAGGGGGCGGGTGCTTTCTTT.

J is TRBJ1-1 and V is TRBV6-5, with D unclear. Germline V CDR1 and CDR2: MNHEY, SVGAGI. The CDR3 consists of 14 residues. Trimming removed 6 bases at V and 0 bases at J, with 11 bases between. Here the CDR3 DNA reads TGTGCCAGCAGCCCACAGCTTCTGAACACTGAAGCTTTCTTT. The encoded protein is CASSPQLLNTEAFF.

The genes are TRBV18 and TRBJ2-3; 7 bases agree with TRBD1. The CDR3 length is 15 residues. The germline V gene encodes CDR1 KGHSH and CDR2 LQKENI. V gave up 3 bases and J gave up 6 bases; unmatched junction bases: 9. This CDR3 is CASSPNPPRGDTQYF. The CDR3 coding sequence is TGTGCCAGCTCACCCAACCCCCCCAGGGGGGATACGCAGTATTTT.

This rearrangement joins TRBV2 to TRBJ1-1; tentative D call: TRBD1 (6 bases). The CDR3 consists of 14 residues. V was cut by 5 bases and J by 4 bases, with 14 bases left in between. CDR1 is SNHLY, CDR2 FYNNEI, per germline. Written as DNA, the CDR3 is TGTGCCAGCAGTACCCAGGGGATTGGCACTGAAGCTTTCTTT. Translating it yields CASSTQGIGTEAFF.

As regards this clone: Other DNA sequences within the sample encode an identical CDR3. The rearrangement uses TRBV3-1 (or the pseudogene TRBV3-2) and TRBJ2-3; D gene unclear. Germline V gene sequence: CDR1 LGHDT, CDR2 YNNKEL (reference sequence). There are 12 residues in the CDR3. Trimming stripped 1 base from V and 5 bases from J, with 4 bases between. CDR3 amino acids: CASSQALDTQYF. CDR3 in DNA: TGTGCCAGCAGCCAAGCCCTAGATACGCAGTATTTT.

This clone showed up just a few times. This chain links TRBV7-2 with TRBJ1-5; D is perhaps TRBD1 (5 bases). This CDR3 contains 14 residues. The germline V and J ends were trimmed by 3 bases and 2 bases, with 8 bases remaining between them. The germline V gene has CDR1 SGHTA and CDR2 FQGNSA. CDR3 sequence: CASSFAGRNQPQHF. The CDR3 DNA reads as TGTGCCAGCAGCTTTGCGGGGCGCAATCAGCCCCAGCATTTT.

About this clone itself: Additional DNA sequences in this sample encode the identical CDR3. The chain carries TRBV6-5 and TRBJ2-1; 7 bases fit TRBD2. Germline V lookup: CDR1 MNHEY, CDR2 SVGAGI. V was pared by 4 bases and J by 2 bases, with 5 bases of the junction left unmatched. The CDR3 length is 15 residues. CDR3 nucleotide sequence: TGTGCCAGCAGTTCTACGGGGGGTCCCTACAATGAGCAGTTCTTC. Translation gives CASSSTGGPYNEQFF.

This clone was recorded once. The CDR3 loop reads CASIRDRDEKLFF. The DNA of the CDR3 is TGTGCCAGCATCCGGGACAGAGACGAAAAACTGTTTTTT. The V and J genes are TRBV25-1 and TRBJ1-4, with TRBD1 matching over 7 bases. This CDR3 has 13 amino acids. The germline V gene has CDR1 MGHDK and CDR2 SYGVNS. V lost 7 bases, J lost 8 bases, and 7 bases stayed unmatched.